These 23 T cell receptor beta chains were all obtained from the same sample, sequenced in a study of monozygotic twins with inflammatory bowel disease. For each CDR3 protein, TCRdb gives one entry from its re-call of the 5' RACE reads, without DNA. This listing includes about 380,000 distinct CDR3 sequences. Sequencing was performed on blood. The source is a human donor with ulcerative colitis or Crohn's disease, or a healthy co-twin of an affected twin (not recorded which).

The chain couples TRBV20-1 to TRBJ2-7. This CDR3 is 12 amino acids long. Germline V lookup: CDR1 DFQATT, CDR2 SNEGSKA (reference sequence). The CDR3 reads CSATPRGYEQYF.

V and J are TRBV12-3 or TRBV12-4 and TRBJ2-3; TCRdb reports TRBD1, a call that lacks DNA to check it against. The CDR3 loop spans 14 amino acids. The CDR3 sequence is CASIAGGSTDTQYF.

CDR3 sequence: CASSSTLTSEETQYF. The rearrangement links TRBV5-1 to TRBJ2-5; without DNA, the TCRdb call of TRBD2 cannot be checked. CDR1 SGHRS and CDR2 YFSETQ come from the germline V gene. This CDR3 region has 15 residues.

The chain combines TRBV11-2 with TRBJ2-6. The CDR3 has 14 residues. Looked up from germline, CDR1 is SGHAT and CDR2 is FQNNGV. The CDR3: CASSALSGANVLTF. Combining the CDR3 with reference TRBV11-2 and TRBJ2-6 gives the whole variable domain EAGVAQSPRYKIIEKRQSVAFWCNPISGHATLYWYQQILGQGPKLLIQFQNNGVVDDSQLPKDRFSAERLKGVDSTLKIQPAKLEDSAVYLCASSALSGANVLTFGAGSRLTVL.

V gene TRBV24-1 combines with J gene TRBJ2-1. The CDR3 has 16 residues. The V gene's germline CDR1 is KGHDR and CDR2 SFDVKD. CDR3 in amino acids: CATSDLWGSSYNEQFF.

The chain has TRBV5-4 and TRBJ1-5; checking the TCRdb D call of TRBD1 is not possible without DNA. Germline V gene lookup returns CDR1 SGHNT and CDR2 YYREEE (reference sequence). The CDR3 is 14 amino acids. CDR3 sequence reads: CASSQGRSGQPQHF.

The chain's CDR3 is CASSYEGQDYGYTF. The chain uses TRBV2 and TRBJ1-2; TCRdb names TRBD1, which stays unverified in the absence of DNA. The germline V gene encodes CDR1 SNHLY and CDR2 FYNNEI. The CDR3 contains 14 residues.

The genes are TRBV12-3 or TRBV12-4 and TRBJ2-2; the D call from TCRdb, TRBD2, cannot be confirmed without DNA. The CDR3 totals 15 residues. The CDR3 region is CANLDEPRGTGELFF.

The V call is TRBV20-1, the J call TRBJ1-5; TCRdb indicates TRBD1, and absent DNA this call remains unverified. The CDR3 runs to 16 residues. Germline V gene sequence: CDR1 DFQATT, CDR2 SNEGSKA (reference sequence). The CDR3: CSARGRGGVGNQPQHF.

The V call is TRBV5-1, the J call TRBJ1-3. This CDR3 has 13 residues. Germline V CDR1 and CDR2: SGHRS, YFSETQ. CDR3: CASSLAAGNTIYF.

The chain joins TRBV6-2 or TRBV6-3 to TRBJ1-6; TCRdb names TRBD1, which stays unverified in the absence of DNA. Germline V CDR1 and CDR2: MNHEY, SVGEGT. The CDR3 has 14 residues. CDR3 loop: CASSYHGGNSPLHF.

The gene calls are TRBV30 and TRBJ2-1; TCRdb returns TRBD1, unconfirmable since there is no DNA. Germline CDR1 GTSNPN, CDR2 SVGIG (reference sequence). CDR3 length: 13 residues. The CDR3 is CAWSVSGYNEQFF.

The rearrangement joins TRBV5-4 to TRBJ2-7; TCRdb's D gene call, TRBD1, goes unchecked for lack of DNA. Germline CDR1 reads SGHNT; CDR2 reads YYREEE (reference sequence). The CDR3 runs 17 residues. CDR3 in amino acids: CASSLGRGGRGTYEQYF.

The chain recombines TRBV12-3 or TRBV12-4 with TRBJ2-7; TCRdb's D call of TRBD2 is untestable without DNA. The CDR3 length is 12 residues. The CDR3 loop is CASSPALYEQYF.

The V call is TRBV7-2, the J call TRBJ2-1; TCRdb outputs TRBD1, but without DNA this stays unchecked. Germline V gene data show CDR1 as SGHTA and CDR2 as FQGNSA. The CDR3 contains 16 residues. The CDR3 loop reads CASSLEGVRGGNEQFF.

The rearrangement uses TRBV5-1 and TRBJ2-5; TCRdb selects TRBD1, and the lack of DNA leaves this call unchecked. There are 15 residues in the CDR3. The germline gives CDR1 SGHRS, CDR2 YFSETQ. The CDR3 sequence: CASSLEFSGGETQYF.

The chain recombines TRBV3-1 with TRBJ2-3. There are 14 residues in the CDR3. Germline V gene sequence: CDR1 LGHDT, CDR2 YNNKEL (reference sequence). The CDR3 reads CASSQDWSTDTQYF.

The J gene is TRBJ1-1, the V gene TRBV7-2; the TCRdb call, TRBD1, lacks DNA for checking. Germline V lookup: CDR1 SGHTA, CDR2 FQGNSA. The length of the CDR3 is 15 residues. CDR3: CASSLGGFRPGEAFF.

V gene TRBV28 combines with J gene TRBJ2-1; absent DNA, TCRdb's TRBD2 call cannot be checked. CDR1 is MDHEN and CDR2 is SYDVKM in the germline V gene. The CDR3 length is 12 residues. This CDR3 reads CASSLDVAGQFF.

The V and J genes are TRBV4-3 and TRBJ2-3; as DNA is missing, the TRBD1 call by TCRdb cannot be tested. The CDR3 is 15 amino acids. Per germline, CDR1 LGHNA and CDR2 YSLEER. The CDR3 loop reads CASSQEGQALDTQYF.

The chain recombines TRBV20-1 with TRBJ2-5; TCRdb selects TRBD2, and the lack of DNA leaves this call unchecked. The CDR3 totals 15 residues. Germline V lookup: CDR1 DFQATT, CDR2 SNEGSKA (reference sequence). CDR3: CSAGLAGVDQETQYF.

This chain connects TRBV6-1 to TRBJ1-2; checking the TCRdb D call of TRBD1 is not possible without DNA. Germline lookup yields CDR1 MNHNS and CDR2 SASEGT. The CDR3 has 14 amino acids. The CDR3 here is CASRTDRDNYGYTF.

The genes are TRBV13 and TRBJ2-3; TCRdb designates TRBD1, a call that cannot be tested without DNA. Germline-derived CDR1 and CDR2 are PRHDT and FYEKMQ (reference sequence). The CDR3 is 16 amino acids. The chain's CDR3 is CASSGRWTGGPDTQYF.